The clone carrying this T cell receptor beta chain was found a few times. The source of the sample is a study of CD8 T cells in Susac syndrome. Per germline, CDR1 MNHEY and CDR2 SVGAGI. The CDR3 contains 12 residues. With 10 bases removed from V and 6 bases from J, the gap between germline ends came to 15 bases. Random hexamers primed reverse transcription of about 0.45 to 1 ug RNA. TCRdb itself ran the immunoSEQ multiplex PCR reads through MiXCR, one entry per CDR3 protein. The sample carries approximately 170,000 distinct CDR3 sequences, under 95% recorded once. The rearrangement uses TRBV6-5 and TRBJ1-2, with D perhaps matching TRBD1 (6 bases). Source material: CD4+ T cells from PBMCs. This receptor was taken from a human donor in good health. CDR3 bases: TGTGCCACAAAGGGACCAGGGGATGGCTACACCTTC. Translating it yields CATKGPGDGYTF.